The rows below give T cell receptor beta chains drawn from one sample of a study of cytomegalovirus exposure and HLA in healthy donors. Clones were sequenced by immunoSEQ multiplex PCR, and TCRdb holds only the in-frame ones, with some missing. The sample carries approximately 160,000 clones, approximately 85% recorded once. Sequences were obtained from PBMCs. The receptor source for this set is a girl aged 2 to 9 in good health and CMV-seropositive. Each CDR3 is given with its conserved first and last residue. The order of the fields is CDR3 length, D gene, V gene, J gene, clone size, CDR3 DNA, CDR3 protein. A D gene is named only where the DNA matches it firmly. The size field is filled for only some rows; it gives once, few, many or a size class.

14	TRBD1	TRBV5-1	TRBJ2-5	.	TGCGCCAGCACCTCCGGGACAGGGGGAGAGACCCAGTACTTC	CASTSGTGGETQYF
17	TRBD2	TRBV27	TRBJ2-7	few	TGTGCCAGCAGCAATATCCCCACTAGGCGGGGGGGTCTAGAGCAGTACTTC	CASSNIPTRRGGLEQYF
14	.	TRBV7-9	TRBJ2-1	few	TGTGCCAGCTGGTTCGGGACTCCATACAATGAGCAGTTCTTC	CASWFGTPYNEQFF
16	TRBD1	TRBV19	TRBJ1-5	.	TGTGCCAGTTCGCCTCAGGGGGGAAATAGCAATCAGCCCCAGCATTTT	CASSPQGGNSNQPQHF
19	TRBD2	TRBV12-5	TRBJ2-1	.	TGTGCTAGTGGTTTGGTACTCCATCTAGCGGGAGGGCCAATCCCCGAGCAGTTCTTC	CASGLVLHLAGGPIPEQFF
13	TRBD2	TRBV28	TRBJ2-4	.	TGTGCCAGCGGTCTAGCGGGTGGGGACATTCAGTACTTC	CASGLAGGDIQYF
14	.	TRBV13	TRBJ2-5	.	TGTGCCAGCAACTTGAGACAGTTCCAAGAGACCCAGTACTTC	CASNLRQFQETQYF
14	TRBD2	TRBV6-1	TRBJ2-2	few	TGTGCCAGCAGTCCAAGTGGGACTAGCGGGGGCCTGTTTTTT	CASSPSGTSGGLFF
10	.	TRBV20-1	TRBJ1-2	.	TGCAGTGCTCAGGGGTATGGCTACACCTTC	CSAQGYGYTF
15	TRBD2	TRBV5-1	TRBJ2-2	.	TGCGCCAGCAGCTTGCTAAGCGGGAGGACCGGGGAGCTGTTTTTT	CASSLLSGRTGELFF
13	.	TRBV18	TRBJ2-1	.	TGTGCCAGCTCACCAGAGGCGTACAATGAGCAGTTCTTC	CASSPEAYNEQFF
19	.	TRBV30	TRBJ2-1	.	TGTGCCTGGAGTGTGGATTTGATTGTCATCGGAAAGGGGAACAATGAGCAGTTCTTC	CAWSVDLIVIGKGNNEQFF
15	.	TRBV7-9	TRBJ2-6	.	TGTGCCAGCAGCTCCAGGGTCTCTGGGGCCAACGTCCTGACTTTC	CASSSRVSGANVLTF
15	TRBD1	TRBV15	TRBJ1-1	once	TGTGCCACCAGCACGGACAGGGAAAAGAACACTGAAGCTTTCTTT	CATSTDREKNTEAFF
14	TRBD1	TRBV29-1	TRBJ1-1	.	TGCAGCGTCACGGGGCAGGGGGCGGACACTGAAGCTTTCTTT	CSVTGQGADTEAFF
15	.	TRBV27	TRBJ2-3	.	TGTGCCAGCAGTGACCGGACAGTTAGGACAGATACGCAGTATTTT	CASSDRTVRTDTQYF
15	TRBD2	TRBV7-9	TRBJ2-1	few	TGTGCCAGCAGCTGGGACGGGGGGAACTACAATGAGCAGTTCTTC	CASSWDGGNYNEQFF